What follows are 8 T cell receptor beta chains derived from one specimen sequenced in a study of blood T cells in healthy people across ages (dated by TCRdb to the mid-2010s). The library was generated by 5' RACE. Sequencing was carried out with an Illumina HiSeq 2500. A second roughly 6 to 12 cycle PCR used a sample-barcoded 5' primer and a J-beta primer mix. Starting from the raw public reads, TCRdb applied fastp trimming at Q25, assembled clones with MiXCR and retained in-frame beta chains. Duplicate CDR3 protein sequences are folded into a single record with the most common DNA and genes. In all, the sample holds over 1,500,000 distinct CDR3 sequences, and just under 50% of those were seen once. The ten largest clones take up approximately 2.1% of the sample. The sample comprised blood. All receptors derive from a woman in her forties in good health.

The V call is TRBV5-5, the J call TRBJ2-5, with TRBD1 matching over 8 bases. The CDR3 is made up of 15 amino acids. The V gene's germline CDR1 is SGHKS and CDR2 YYEKEE (reference sequence). V was clipped by 1 base and J by 5 bases; unmatched bases: 7. This chain's CDR3 is CASSLSSGGWETQYF. The CDR3 nucleotides read TGTGCCAGCAGCTTGTCTTCAGGGGGCTGGGAGACCCAGTACTTC.

The table lists this clonotype with a few counts. The chain is built from TRBV19 and TRBJ2-1; possibly TRBD2 for D (7 bases). The CDR3 has 14 residues. Germline V CDR1 and CDR2: LNHDA, SQIVND (reference sequence). V dropped 10 bases and J dropped 7 bases, with 20 bases sitting between them. CDR3: CATKGGGALNEQFF. The CDR3 DNA reads as TGTGCCACTAAGGGAGGGGGGGCTTTGAATGAGCAGTTCTTC.

This clonotype was counted a few times. This rearrangement joins TRBV5-1 to TRBJ2-7; D tentatively reads TRBD1 or TRBD2 (5 bases each). This CDR3 comprises 15 residues. The germline CDR1 and CDR2 sequences are SGHRS and YFSETQ. The V end lost 4 bases, the J end lost 7 bases, and 21 bases lay between the germline ends. In DNA form, the CDR3 reads TGCGCCAGCAGCCTGACCGGGACGGCGGTTTATGAGCAGTACTTC. This encodes CASSLTGTAVYEQYF.

This chain joins TRBV12-3 or TRBV12-4 and TRBJ2-1; 7 bases agree with TRBD1. CDR3 size: 15 residues. With V trimmed by 5 bases and J by 3 bases, 7 bases remained unmatched. Here the CDR3 reads CASSPPGQHYNEQFF. The CDR3 nucleotides are TGTGCCAGCAGTCCACCGGGACAGCACTACAATGAGCAGTTCTTC.

V and J are TRBV6-2 or TRBV6-3 and TRBJ1-5; tentative D call: TRBD1 (5 bases). The CDR3 length is 14 residues. Deletions cut 4 bases from V and 6 bases from J, with 13 bases between. Germline assignment: CDR1 MNHEY and CDR2 SVGEGT. The CDR3: CASSWAGKVQPQHF. The CDR3 DNA is TGTGCCAGCAGTTGGGCAGGGAAGGTTCAGCCCCAGCATTTT.

The chain uses TRBV5-1 and TRBJ2-3, with D possibly being TRBD2 (7 bases). V was pared by 0 bases and J by 5 bases, with 16 bases between. The CDR3 runs 16 residues. Germline CDR1 and CDR2: SGHRS and YFSETQ. The chain's CDR3 is CASSLGDITGGDTQYF. DNA of the CDR3: TGCGCCAGCAGCTTGGGGGACATAACGGGGGGAGATACGCAGTATTTT.

This clonotype was detected a few times. V usage is TRBV5-1 and J usage is TRBJ2-7; D is ambiguous. The germline V gene encodes CDR1 SGHRS and CDR2 YFSETQ. V was pared by 5 bases and J by 6 bases, with 15 bases between. The CDR3 covers 13 residues. The DNA of the CDR3 is TGCGCCAGCAGACGGGTAGAGGTGGGCGAGCAGTACTTC. Amino acids: CASRRVEVGEQYF.

The gene calls are TRBV5-1 and TRBJ1-1; TRBD1 is a possible D gene (5 bases). The CDR3 consists of 13 residues. Between the trimmed V and J ends, which lost 0 bases and 11 bases, there was a span of 14 bases. Germline loops: CDR1 SGHRS, CDR2 YFSETQ. CDR3 coding DNA: TGCGCCAGCAGCTTGGAGGGGCAGGGAGCCGCTTTCTTT. As protein: CASSLEGQGAAFF.